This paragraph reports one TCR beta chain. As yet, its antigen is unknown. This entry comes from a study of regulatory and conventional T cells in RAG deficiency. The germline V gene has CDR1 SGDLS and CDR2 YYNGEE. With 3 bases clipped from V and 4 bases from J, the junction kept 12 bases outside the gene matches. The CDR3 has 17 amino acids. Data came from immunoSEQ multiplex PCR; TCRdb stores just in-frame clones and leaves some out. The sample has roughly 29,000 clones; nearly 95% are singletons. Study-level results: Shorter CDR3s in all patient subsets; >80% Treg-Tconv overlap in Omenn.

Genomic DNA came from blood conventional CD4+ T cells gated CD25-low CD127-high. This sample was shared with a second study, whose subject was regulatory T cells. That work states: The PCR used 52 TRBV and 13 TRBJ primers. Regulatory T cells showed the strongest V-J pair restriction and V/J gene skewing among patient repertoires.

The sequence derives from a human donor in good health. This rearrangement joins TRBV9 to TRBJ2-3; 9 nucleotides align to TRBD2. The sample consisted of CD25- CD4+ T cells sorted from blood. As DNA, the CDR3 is TGTGCCAGCAGCGCCTTCGGGGGGCGGGGGGGCCCAGATACGCAGTATTTT. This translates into CASSAFGGRGGPDTQYF.